The present T cell receptor beta chain was sequenced within a study of early T cells in non-severe SARS-CoV-2 infection. At the level of the study: Investigators sequenced bulk RNA drawn from unsorted whole blood, and chains remained unpaired.

This CDR3 has 15 residues. Germline lookup yields CDR1 LGHNA and CDR2 YSLEER. The V gene lost 0 bases and the J gene lost 6 bases, with 15 bases spanning the gap. There are a few counts of this clonotype. Its antigen is undetermined. General study results and limits: The VDJdb matching leaned toward anti-spike CD8 responses and overlooked private and CD4 specificities.

As part of library construction, unique molecular identifiers were attached to individual cDNA molecules. A single record per CDR3 protein comes from TCRdb applying MiXCR to the 5' RACE reads. Among tens of thousands of distinct CDR3 sequences listed, about 12% were seen once. The clonotype comes from an adult who was a healthcare worker with PCR-confirmed SARS-CoV-2 infection or an uninfected control (not recorded which). Sequencing used whole blood, obtained at baseline. The rearrangement uses TRBV4-3 and TRBJ2-7; perhaps D is TRBD1 or TRBD2 (5 bases each). DNA for the CDR3: TGCGCCAGCAGCCAAGATAACTCCCCGAGGGGCGAGCAGTACTTC. It translates to CASSQDNSPRGEQYF.